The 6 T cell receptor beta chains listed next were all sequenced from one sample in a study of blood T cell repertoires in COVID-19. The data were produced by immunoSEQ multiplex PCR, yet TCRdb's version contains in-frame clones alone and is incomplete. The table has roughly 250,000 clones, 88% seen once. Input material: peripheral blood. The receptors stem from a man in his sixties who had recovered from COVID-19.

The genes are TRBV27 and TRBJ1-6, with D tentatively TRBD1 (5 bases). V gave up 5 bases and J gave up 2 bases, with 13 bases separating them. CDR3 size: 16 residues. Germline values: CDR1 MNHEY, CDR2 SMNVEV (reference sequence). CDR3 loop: CASSLSGYTYNSPLHF. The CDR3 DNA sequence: TGTGCCAGCAGTCTGTCAGGGTACACCTATAATTCACCCCTCCACTTT.

The chain's CDR3 is CASSNRELGVLNYGYTF. CDR3 coding DNA: TGTGCCAGCAGTAACAGGGAACTCGGTGTCCTGAACTATGGCTACACCTTC. The chain joins TRBV27 to TRBJ1-2, with D perhaps TRBD1 (6 bases). Trimming removed 5 bases from V and 2 bases from J, with 21 bases in between. Looked up from germline, CDR1 is MNHEY and CDR2 is SMNVEV (reference sequence). This CDR3 spans 17 amino acids.

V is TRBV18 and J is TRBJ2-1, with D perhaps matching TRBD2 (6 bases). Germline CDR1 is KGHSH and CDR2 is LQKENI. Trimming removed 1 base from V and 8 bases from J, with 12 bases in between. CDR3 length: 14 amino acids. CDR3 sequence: CASSPLGGADEQFF. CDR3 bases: TGTGCCAGCTCACCACTAGGAGGGGCGGATGAGCAGTTCTTC.

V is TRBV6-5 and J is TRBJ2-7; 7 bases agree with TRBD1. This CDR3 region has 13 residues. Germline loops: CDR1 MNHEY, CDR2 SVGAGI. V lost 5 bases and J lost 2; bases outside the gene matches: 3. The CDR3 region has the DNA TGTGCCAGCAGTCCCGACAGGGCCTACGAGCAGTACTTC. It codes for CASSPDRAYEQYF.

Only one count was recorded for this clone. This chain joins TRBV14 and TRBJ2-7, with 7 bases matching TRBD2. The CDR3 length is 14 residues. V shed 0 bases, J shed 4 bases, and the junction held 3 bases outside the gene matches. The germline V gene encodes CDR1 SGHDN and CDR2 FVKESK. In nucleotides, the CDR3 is TGTGCCAGCAGCCAAGACCGCGGGAGTTACGAGCAGTACTTC. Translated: CASSQDRGSYEQYF.

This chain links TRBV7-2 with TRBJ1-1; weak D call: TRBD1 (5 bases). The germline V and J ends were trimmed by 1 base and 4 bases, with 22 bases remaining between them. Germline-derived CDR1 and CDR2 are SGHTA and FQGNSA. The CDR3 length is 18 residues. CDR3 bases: TGTGCCAGCAGCTTAGTATATTCGGCCCTGGGGGGTACCACTGAAGCTTTCTTT. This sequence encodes CASSLVYSALGGTTEAFF.